Included here is one T cell receptor (beta chain) sequence, with context. Which cohort a participant joined came from the clinical history participants gave. This table comes from immunoSEQ multiplex PCR, and its TCRdb copy is limited to in-frame clones, with some not included. The data hold over 150,000 clones, with around 87% observed a single time. The data originate from a study of blood T cell repertoires in COVID-19. The origin of this receptor is a woman aged 25-40 years who had recovered from COVID-19. Sequencing used PBMCs or T cells enriched from blood (not recorded which).

The CDR3 nucleotides read TGTGCCAGCCCGGGGGTCGGGAGATGGGGGGAGCAGTACTTC. This translates into CASPGVGRWGEQYF. This chain joins TRBV6-5 and TRBJ2-7; maybe TRBD2 (6 bases). From germline, CDR1 is MNHEY and CDR2 SVGAGI. The CDR3 is made up of 14 amino acids. Deletions cut 8 bases from V and 7 bases from J, with 21 bases between.